A selection of T cell receptor beta chains follows, all from one sample in a study of T cell responses to AZD1222 COVID-19 vaccine. The assay was immunoSEQ multiplex PCR, and TCRdb's table has in-frame clones only and misses some. The sample includes some 89,000 clones, around nine tenths of them seen just once. Sequenced here: peripheral blood, sampled on day 0 of MenACWY control vaccination. The receptors come from an adult in good health. Each CDR3 is given with its conserved first and last residue. A D gene is named only where the DNA matches it firmly. Clone size is shown for a subset of rows, as once, few, many or a class of expanded clone.

J | size | D | V | CDR3 | DNA
TRBJ2-2 | . | . | TRBV5-1 | CASSFENRNTGELFF | TGCGCCAGCAGCTTTGAAAACAGGAACACCGGGGAGCTGTTTTTT
TRBJ1-4 | once | . | TRBV7-9 | CASSLRGDVATNEKLFF | TGTGCCAGCAGCTTAAGGGGGGACGTTGCAACTAATGAAAAACTGTTTTTT
TRBJ2-3 | . | . | TRBV9 | CASTISGHTDTQYF | TGTGCCAGCACGATTTCAGGGCACACAGATACGCAGTATTTT
TRBJ1-2 | . | . | TRBV7-9 | CASSPGGRGPSIGYTF | TGTGCCAGCAGCCCAGGAGGTAGGGGTCCGAGTATTGGCTACACCTTC
TRBJ2-1 | . | . | TRBV24-1 | CATSDLGPYNEQFF | TGTGCCACCAGTGATTTGGGGCCTTACAATGAGCAGTTCTTC
TRBJ1-2 | . | . | TRBV9 | CASSEPSGYYGYTF | TGTGCCAGCAGCGAGCCCTCAGGGTACTATGGCTACACCTTC
TRBJ1-2 | once | . | TRBV12-3/TRBV12-4 | CASVRYYGYTF | TGTGCCAGCGTGAGGTACTATGGCTACACCTTC
TRBJ2-3 | . | TRBD1 | TRBV28 | CASSSRTGSTDTQYF | TGTGCCAGCAGTTCCCGGACAGGGAGCACAGATACGCAGTATTTT
TRBJ2-6 | . | . | TRBV25-1 | CASSGAGANVLTF | TGTGCCAGCAGTGGGGCTGGGGCCAACGTCCTGACTTTC
TRBJ2-3 | . | TRBD1 | TRBV5-1 | CASSGGQGILDTQYF | TGCGCCAGCAGCGGCGGACAGGGAATACTGGATACGCAGTATTTT
TRBJ2-7 | . | . | TRBV6-5 | CASRPGQTSGEQYF | TGTGCCAGCCGGCCAGGACAGACCAGCGGCGAGCAGTACTTC
TRBJ2-5 | . | . | TRBV11-3 | CASSLSGVGETQYF | TGTGCCAGCAGCTTATCCGGTGTAGGAGAGACCCAGTACTTC
TRBJ2-7 | once | . | TRBV7-2 | CASNGGGAYEQYF | TGTGCCAGCAACGGAGGAGGGGCCTACGAGCAGTACTTC
TRBJ1-2 | . | . | TRBV7-9 | CASTSSGGLDGYTF | TGTGCCAGCACCTCTAGCGGGGGCTTGGATGGCTACACCTTC
TRBJ1-1 | . | TRBD1 | TRBV7-2 | CASSGRQGARTEAFF | TGTGCCAGCAGCGGACGACAGGGGGCGCGCACTGAAGCTTTCTTT
TRBJ2-5 | . | TRBD2 | TRBV2 | CASTERESSETQYF | TGTGCCAGCACGGAGCGGGAGTCTTCGGAGACCCAGTACTTC
TRBJ2-3 | . | . | TRBV6-5 | CASSRDFHTDTQYF | TGTGCCAGCAGCCGCGATTTCCACACAGATACGCAGTATTTT
TRBJ1-4 | . | . | TRBV30 | CAWSGVYNEKLFF | TGTGCCTGGAGTGGGGTTTATAATGAAAAACTGTTTTTT
TRBJ2-1 | few | TRBD1 | TRBV28 | CASSTDRDVYNEQFF | TGTGCCAGCAGTACGGACAGGGACGTGTACAATGAGCAGTTCTTC
TRBJ1-2 | . | . | TRBV27 | CASKQDRNYGYTF | TGTGCCAGCAAGCAGGACAGAAACTATGGCTACACCTTC
TRBJ2-3 | . | TRBD2 | TRBV30 | CAWSVIGGSTDTQYF | TGTGCCTGGAGTGTAATTGGCGGGAGTACAGATACGCAGTATTTT
TRBJ2-7 | . | . | TRBV6-5 | CASSKSGTGTYEQYF | TGTGCCAGCAGCAAATCCGGGACGGGGACCTACGAGCAGTACTTC
TRBJ2-2 | . | TRBD2 | TRBV19 | CASIPAGVAGTGELFF | TGTGCCAGTATACCAGCGGGAGTAGCAGGCACCGGGGAGCTGTTTTTT
TRBJ2-7 | . | . | TRBV5-1 | CASSLVWGKGYEQYF | TGCGCCAGCAGCTTGGTTTGGGGTAAGGGATACGAGCAGTACTTC
TRBJ1-4 | . | TRBD1 | TRBV10-3 | CATQGQGGEKLFF | TGTGCCACCCAGGGACAGGGCGGTGAAAAACTGTTTTTT
TRBJ2-7 | . | . | TRBV30 | CAWRRYSEQYF | TGTGCCTGGAGACGGTATAGCGAGCAGTACTTC
TRBJ2-1 | . | TRBD2 | TRBV9 | CASSVGPGGLGLGDNEQFF | TGTGCCAGCAGCGTAGGCCCCGGGGGACTAGGTCTGGGGGACAATGAGCAGTTCTTC
TRBJ1-5 | . | TRBD1 | TRBV6-1 | CASSDPGTGVSNQPQHF | TGTGCCAGCAGTGACCCCGGGACAGGGGTTAGCAATCAGCCCCAGCATTTT
TRBJ1-2 | . | . | TRBV2 | CASSLTRSVHGYTF | TGTGCCAGCAGCCTAACGCGCAGCGTCCATGGCTACACCTTC
TRBJ1-1 | . | . | TRBV7-9 | CASSSATGTLTEAFF | TGTGCCAGCAGCTCGGCGACGGGAACGTTGACTGAAGCTTTCTTT
TRBJ1-5 | . | TRBD1 | TRBV19 | CASSTGQGRFHQPQHF | TGTGCCAGTAGTACTGGACAGGGACGCTTCCATCAGCCCCAGCATTTT